This T cell receptor beta chain emerged from a study of blood T cell repertoires in COVID-19. Study at large: Acute-phase and convalescent COVID-19 samples originated in the United States, Italy and Spain. From T cells, B-cell-depleted T cells, or PBMCs came the material, which was cDNA or gDNA.

CDR1 is SGHNT and CDR2 is YENEEA in the germline V gene. This CDR3 is 12 amino acids long. Original methodology: How many nucleated cells were present was estimated from reference gene primer amplification. The method was immunoSEQ multiplex PCR; TCRdb's version includes in-frame clones alone and lacks a portion of them. V, J and clone size are those of that table, while D and trimming were read from the DNA. The data show 300,000 to 350,000 clones, roughly nine tenths seen once. Seattle patients were enrolled during active infection and followed longitudinally. The TCR was taken from a woman aged 55-70 years with COVID-19, enrolled during active disease. This rearrangement joins TRBV11-3 to TRBJ2-7, with 7 bases identical to TRBD2. The end of the DNA aligns better with TRBJ2-1, so the J call may be wrong. Sequenced input: peripheral blood. The CDR3 bases are TGTGCCAGCAGCTTAAGCGGGGCCCAGCAGTTCTTC. Protein product: CASSLSGAQQFF.